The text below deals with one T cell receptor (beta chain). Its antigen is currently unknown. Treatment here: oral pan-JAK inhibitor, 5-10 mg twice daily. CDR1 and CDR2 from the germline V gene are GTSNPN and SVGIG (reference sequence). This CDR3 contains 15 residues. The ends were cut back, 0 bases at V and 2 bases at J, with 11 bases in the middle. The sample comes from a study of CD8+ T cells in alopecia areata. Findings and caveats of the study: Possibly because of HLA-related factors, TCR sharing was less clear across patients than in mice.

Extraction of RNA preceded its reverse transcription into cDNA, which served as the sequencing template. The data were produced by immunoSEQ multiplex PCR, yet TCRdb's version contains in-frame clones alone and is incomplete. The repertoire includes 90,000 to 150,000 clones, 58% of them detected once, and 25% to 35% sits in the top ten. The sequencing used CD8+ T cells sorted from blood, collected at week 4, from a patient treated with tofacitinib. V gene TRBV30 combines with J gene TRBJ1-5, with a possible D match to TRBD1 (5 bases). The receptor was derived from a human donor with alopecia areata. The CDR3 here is CAWSVLQGGNQPQHF. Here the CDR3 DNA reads TGTGCCTGGAGTGTCTTGCAGGGTGGCAATCAGCCCCAGCATTTT.